The entry that follows covers one T cell receptor (beta chain) sequence. Its antigen is as yet unknown. The CDR3 is made up of 13 amino acids. Germline-derived CDR1 and CDR2 are SQVTM and ANQGSEA. Trimming took 3 bases from V and 5 from J, leaving 14 bases between them. Profiling relied on immunoSEQ multiplex PCR, and the TCRdb table lists in-frame clones only, not all of them. The data contain more than 60,000 clones, about 90% of them singletons. This record belongs to a study of OX40 agonist ivuxolimab in advanced cancers. Findings and caveats of the study: Among the least clonally expanded were partial responders at 0.1-3.0 mg/kg. With doses of 0.1 to 3.0 mg/kg, CD4+ and CD8+ blood T cells had undergone clonal expansion by week 6.

Autoimmune disease history or systemic immunosuppression meant exclusion. The rearrangement joins TRBV29-1 to TRBJ2-7; the D is unclear. The sample here was CD4+ or CD8+ T cells sorted from blood, taken in a trial of the OX40 agonist ivuxolimab. This TCR derives from an adult with an advanced solid tumor such as melanoma, head and neck, liver or kidney cancer. CDR3 sequence: CSVEVGSSHEQYF. For the CDR3, the DNA is TGCAGCGTTGAGGTCGGCTCCTCGCACGAGCAGTACTTC.